Reported below is one TCR beta chain. What antigen it recognizes has not been identified. Base qualities are missing; no much larger clone stands one base away. Its CDR3 holds 16 amino acids, cysteine through phenylalanine. The entry retains the CDR3 DNA only, 48 bases that are in frame from base 1. From V the trimming removes 2 bases and from J it removes 0 bases, while the gene matches leave 7 bases of the junction unaccounted for. CDR1 and CDR2 are drawn from the germline V gene (reference sequence): SGHNT, YYREEE. This specimen comes from a study of response to subunit inactivated influenza vaccine (dated by TCRdb to 2017 to 2018). Regarding the complete study: Deep quantitative profiling of the T cell receptor repertoire was used in the study to follow responses to a trivalent subunit inactivated influenza vaccine.

The study at large found these results: The authors proposed that each seasonal influenza vaccination may bring in only a limited number of new T cells.

The library was built by means of RT-PCR. This sample was sequenced with an Illumina HiSeq 2500. TCRdb reanalyzed the raw reads on its own, using fastp at Q25 for trimming and MiXCR for clone calling, and kept in-frame beta chains. All rows with the same CDR3 protein become a single entry with the most common DNA and genes. The sample contains about 620,000 distinct CDR3 sequences, approximately 11% of them found a single time. More than 9.5% of the sample is held by the ten biggest clonotypes. These data are also associated with another study on T cells expressing NK-cell markers. As noted in the second study: The TCR beta cDNA libraries were made using 5'RACE template switching, a step that added both a universal primer site and unique molecular identifiers. Three sorted T-cell subsets (CD3+CD56+NKG2C+, CD3+CD56+NKG2C- and CD3+CD56-NKG2C+) from about 8 donors had their TCR beta-chain repertoires profiled. Seven of the eight sequenced donors were HCMV-seropositive and one was HCMV-seronegative. To restrict sorting to alphabetaTCR-expressing T cells, an anti-gammadeltaTCR antibody was added in several experiments. In over five donors, the dominant CD3+CD56+NKG2C+ clonotypes were among the top 10 CD8+ clonotypes and accounted for roughly 1.0-8% of CD8+ T cells. Those dominant clonotypes were again the most abundant among CD3+CD56-NKG2C+ cells in a few donors, at about 25-60.1%. Whether the expanded NKG2C-expressing T cell clones were specific for HCMV antigens was left unclear. The study sequenced eight donors, all healthy volunteers chosen at random: three men and five women. HCMV-specific IgG was detected in serum with a commercial ELISA kit to determine HCMV serostatus. Ficoll density gradient centrifugation was used to isolate peripheral blood mononuclear cells from blood. For five or six donors, unsorted PBMC were also used to sequence bulk peripheral blood T-cell repertoires. Priming for cDNA synthesis came from the TCR beta constant segment, and two successive PCR amplification steps followed. Libraries were sequenced as 2 x 150 bp reads on Illumina HiSeq 2000/2500, MiSeq or NextSeq. Reads were demultiplexed and grouped by UMI with MIGEC, and clonotypes were assembled and quantified with MiTCR. To exclude erroneous sequences, only TCR cDNA sequences supported by at least two reads were retained. The tcR package was used for downstream repertoire analysis, and clonotypes were matched between fractions using CDR3 nucleotide sequence together with V segment. VDJmatch was used to annotate antigen specificity against VDJdb, with one amino acid substitution in CDR3 allowed.

The sequence was collected from a man in his forties or fifties who received an inactivated influenza vaccine. Donor details come from another sample of the same person, matched by shared clones. The sample here was PBMCs from blood, taken on the day of vaccination. This receptor chain uses TRBV5-4 and TRBJ1-1, with 7 bases in between that match TRBD1. The DNA sequence reads TGTGCCAGCAGCTTAGGGCAGGGGGTGTTGAACACTGAAGCTTTCTTT. It codes for CASSLGQGVLNTEAFF.